The TCR beta chain described here comes from a study of CD8 T cells in ankylosing spondylitis. General observations from the study: Clones linked to disease were reported to show significant enrichment in matched ankylosing spondylitis synovial fluid. Relatively rare in peripheral blood, disease-linked clones were also CD8+.

This clonotype came up many times. What it recognizes is unknown. Preparation of TCR beta libraries was done by quantitative 5'-RACE with molecular barcodes. TCRdb called the 5' RACE reads again in MiXCR, with one record for every CDR3 protein. The sample records about 240,000 distinct CDR3 sequences, approximately 12% being singletons. This CDR3 region has 15 residues. With 7 bases clipped from V and 2 bases from J, the junction kept 8 bases outside the gene matches. This receptor was obtained from a male donor with ankylosing spondylitis or in good health (not recorded which). This chain connects TRBV12-3 or TRBV12-4 to TRBJ2-7, with 10 positions matching TRBD2. The specimen sequenced was blood, either unsorted or a sorted T cell fraction (not recorded which). The CDR3 reads CASTYGLADTYEQYF. The CDR3 bases are TGTGCCAGCACCTACGGACTAGCGGACACCTACGAGCAGTACTTC.